The 25 T cell receptor beta chains below all came from one sample that was sequenced in a study of CD8 T cells in ankylosing spondylitis. TCRdb used MiXCR to reprocess the 5' RACE reads, holding one entry per CDR3 protein. The sample lists 250,000 to 350,000 distinct CDR3 sequences; about 19% were seen once. Sequenced material: blood, either unsorted or a sorted T cell fraction (not recorded which). Receptors were obtained from a male donor with ankylosing spondylitis or in good health (not recorded which).

The chain uses TRBV10-3 and TRBJ1-2; the D is unclear. Germline V gene lookup returns CDR1 ENHRY and CDR2 SYGVKD. Deletions cut 2 bases from V and 8 bases from J, with 15 bases between. The CDR3 has 14 residues. The CDR3 bases are TGTGCCATCAGTGAGGGGGTAAACGTCGAAGGCTACACCTTC. Its translation is CAISEGVNVEGYTF.

The chain recombines TRBV10-3 with TRBJ2-3, with D unclear. The ends were cut back, 2 bases at V and 2 bases at J, with 5 bases in the middle. Germline V gene sequence: CDR1 ENHRY, CDR2 SYGVKD. CDR3 length: 13 residues. The CDR3 region is CAISEENTDTQYF. The CDR3 DNA sequence: TGTGCCATCAGTGAGGAGAACACAGATACGCAGTATTTT.

The rearrangement uses TRBV27 and TRBJ2-1; the match to TRBD2 covers 8 bases. The CDR3 is 15 residues long. Per the germline V gene, CDR1 is MNHEY and CDR2 is SMNVEV (reference sequence). V gave up 2 bases and J gave up 8 bases; unmatched junction bases: 8. CDR3 region: CASSLAGGRYDEQFF. The CDR3, as DNA: TGTGCCAGCAGTTTAGCGGGAGGCAGGTACGATGAGCAGTTCTTC.

The chain joins TRBV6-1 to TRBJ2-3, with unresolved D. The CDR3 runs 14 residues. Germline lookup yields CDR1 MNHNS and CDR2 SASEGT. The chain's CDR3 is CAHTSPTETDTQYF. DNA of the CDR3: TGTGCTCATACATCACCCACGGAAACAGATACGCAGTATTTT.

The chain couples TRBV5-1 to TRBJ1-1; TRBD1 might be the D (5 bases). The CDR3 runs 15 residues. Germline V lookup: CDR1 SGHRS, CDR2 YFSETQ. V lost 1 base to trimming and J lost 0 bases, with 10 bases between them. The CDR3 loop reads CASSLPGTVNTEAFF. The CDR3 nucleotides are TGCGCCAGCAGCTTGCCCGGGACGGTGAACACTGAAGCTTTCTTT.

By frequency in the sample, this clonotype is medium-sized. The chain links TRBV7-2 to TRBJ1-1; D not resolved. Per the germline V gene, CDR1 is SGHTA and CDR2 is FQGNSA. CDR3 length: 15 residues. V was clipped by 1 base and J by 0 bases, with 9 bases between them. For the CDR3, the DNA is TGTGCCAGCAGCTTAGAGGCGCTCATGAACACTGAAGCTTTCTTT. It yields the protein CASSLEALMNTEAFF.

This clonotype occurred a few times. One junction end disagrees with the germline gene, perhaps due to a read error. The chain uses TRBV12-3 or TRBV12-4 and TRBJ2-2; D is perhaps TRBD2 (5 bases). The CDR3 loop spans 14 amino acids. In nucleotides, the CDR3 is TGTGCCAGCAGTTGGACGGCAAACACCGGGGAGTTGTTTTTT. Translated: CASSWTANTGELFF.

A few counts support this clonotype. The chain employs TRBV7-9 and TRBJ2-1, with D perhaps being TRBD1 or TRBD2 (5 bases each). Germline CDR1 reads SEHNR; CDR2 reads FQNEAQ (reference sequence). V was shortened by 5 bases and J by 6 bases, with 20 bases between the two germline ends. The CDR3 is 16 amino acids. The CDR3 coding sequence is TGTGCCAGCAGCGTAGAGGGACCCAAGAGGTCCAATGAGCAGTTCTTC. It translates to CASSVEGPKRSNEQFF.

This clonotype has a handful of counts. This chain uses TRBV7-8 with TRBJ1-1, with D possibly being TRBD1 (6 bases). Germline loops: CDR1 SGHVS, CDR2 FQNEAQ. The CDR3 length is 15 residues. V was trimmed by 2 bases and J by 4 bases, leaving 14 bases between them. The CDR3 bases are TGTGCCAGCAGCTTAATGGCGGGGGCGAGCACTGAAGCTTTCTTT. This codes for CASSLMAGASTEAFF.

The chain links TRBV6-2 or TRBV6-3 to TRBJ2-1, with TRBD2 identical over 11 bases. Looked up from germline, CDR1 is MNHEY and CDR2 is SVGEGT. Trimming cost V 5 bases and J 4 bases; bases outside gene matches: 7. The CDR3 has 16 amino acids. The CDR3 bases are TGTGCCAGCAGTCTAACTAGCGGGGGTCCGTACAATGAGCAGTTCTTC. Its protein product is CASSLTSGGPYNEQFF.

This clonotype showed up many times. This chain joins TRBV20-1 and TRBJ1-1, with a weak D call TRBD1 (6 bases). The V end was cut by 7 bases, the J end by 2 bases, with 11 bases between. The CDR3 is 12 amino acids. Germline V gene sequence: CDR1 DFQATT, CDR2 SNEGSKA (reference sequence). For the CDR3, the DNA is TGCAGTGTCTCCAGGGGAAACACTGAAGCTTTCTTT. Protein: CSVSRGNTEAFF.

This clonotype was recorded at least ten times. The chain is built from TRBV4-2 and TRBJ1-2; a possible D gene is TRBD1 (6 bases). The CDR3 length is 15 residues. V was trimmed by 0 bases and J by 4 bases, leaving 12 bases between them. Germline loops: CDR1 LGHNA, CDR2 YNFKEQ. The CDR3 reads CASSQEAHRAYGYTF. The DNA for the CDR3 is TGTGCCAGCAGCCAAGAAGCGCACAGGGCCTATGGCTACACCTTC.

J is TRBJ2-7 and V is TRBV20-1; tentative D call: TRBD1 (5 bases). The CDR3 runs 13 residues. V was clipped by 6 bases and J by 0 bases, with 12 bases between them. Germline CDR1 reads DFQATT; CDR2 reads SNEGSKA (reference sequence). The CDR3 sequence is CSAATESSYEQYV. In DNA form, the CDR3 reads TGCAGTGCGGCGACAGAGAGCTCCTACGAGCAGTACGTC.

The gene calls are TRBV10-2 and TRBJ2-3; a possible D gene is TRBD2 (6 bases). This CDR3 has 14 residues. Trimming cost V 0 bases and J 6 bases, with 10 bases left between them. CDR1 and CDR2 (germline): WSHSY, SAAADI. The CDR3 coding sequence is TGCGCCAGCAGTGAGTCTGCTGGGGGGGATACGCAGTATTTT. Its protein is CASSESAGGDTQYF.

This clonotype came up many times. V gene TRBV15 combines with J gene TRBJ1-5, with D possibly TRBD1 on 5 matching bases. The CDR3 consists of 15 residues. V was shortened by 0 bases and J by 5 bases, with 11 bases between the two germline ends. Germline V gene sequence: CDR1 LNHNV, CDR2 YYDKDF (reference sequence). The CDR3 is CATSRDRGEHQPQHF. The CDR3 DNA reads TGTGCCACCAGCAGAGATCGGGGGGAGCATCAGCCCCAGCATTTT.

This rearrangement joins TRBV20-1 to TRBJ2-3; 12 bases are a match to TRBD2. The V segment lost 6 bases and the J segment 4 bases; nucleotides outside the gene matches: 11. Germline CDR1 DFQATT, CDR2 SNEGSKA (reference sequence). CDR3 length: 16 amino acids. The CDR3 bases are TGCAGTGCCCAAGGGACTAGCGGGCTCCAAGCAGATACGCAGTATTTT. It translates to CSAQGTSGLQADTQYF.

A single count supports this clonotype. The chain employs TRBV7-2 and TRBJ2-1, with a weak D call TRBD2 (5 bases). CDR1 and CDR2 (germline): SGHTA, FQGNSA. Trimming removed 6 bases at V and 5 bases at J, with 14 bases between. This CDR3 is built from 14 residues. CDR3 bases: TGTGCCAGCAGAGCGTCGGGGAGAAACAATGAGCAGTTCTTC. Translating it yields CASRASGRNNEQFF.

The V call is TRBV27, the J call TRBJ2-7, with 7 positions matching TRBD2. This CDR3 has 14 residues. In germline, CDR1 is MNHEY, CDR2 SMNVEV (reference sequence). Trimming removed 2 bases from V and 4 bases from J; junction bases left unmatched: 5. CDR3 DNA: TGTGCCAGCAGTTTAAGCGCTAGCGGATACGAGCAGTACGTC. Protein product: CASSLSASGYEQYV.

This clonotype was seen a handful of times. The V call is TRBV27, the J call TRBJ2-7; 8 positions agree with TRBD1. Germline V gene lookup returns CDR1 MNHEY and CDR2 SMNVEV (reference sequence). V shed 4 bases and J 3 bases; nucleotides not matched to a gene: 8. There are 15 residues in the CDR3. The CDR3 DNA sequence: TGTGCCAGCAGTTACTCTGGGACAGGCTTCTACGAGCAGTACGTC. This codes for CASSYSGTGFYEQYV.

Notes on this clonotype: With a much larger clone just one base away, this may be a read error. The genes are TRBV7-3 and TRBJ1-1; 10 bases are a match to TRBD1. This CDR3 has 13 residues. Germline CDR1 is SGHTA and CDR2 is FQGTGA. J gave up 3 bases and V 5 bases, and 0 bases lay outside the gene matches. The CDR3 sequence: CASSGTGDTEAFF. CDR3 DNA sequence: TGTGCCAGCAGCGGGACAGGGGACACTGAAGCTTTCTTT.

This chain joins TRBV20-1 and TRBJ2-3; possible D gene TRBD2, 5 bases. The CDR3 sequence is 14 residues long. Germline CDR1 and CDR2: DFQATT and SNEGSKA (reference sequence). The ends were cut back, 6 bases at V and 3 bases at J, with 16 bases in the middle. CDR3 amino acids: CSAEVPGGTDTQYF. The CDR3 region has the DNA TGCAGTGCCGAAGTCCCCGGCGGGACAGATACGCAGTATTTT.

The V call is TRBV6-1, the J call TRBJ2-1; 13 bases align to TRBD2. Germline V lookup: CDR1 MNHNS, CDR2 SASEGT. Trimming at V came to 7 bases and at J to 8 bases, leaving 8 bases not matched to a gene. The CDR3 totals 15 residues. The CDR3 DNA reads TGTGCCAGCAACAGCTGGACTAGCGGGAGCGATGAGCAGTTCTTC. This codes for CASNSWTSGSDEQFF.

In its sample, this clonotype was seen a few times. The rearrangement joins TRBV12-3 or TRBV12-4 to TRBJ2-5, with TRBD2 matching over 8 bases. V shed 4 bases, J shed 6 bases, and the junction held 4 bases outside the gene matches. The CDR3 spans 13 residues. The CDR3 DNA reads TGTGCCAGCAGTTCGGGGGGGGCGAAGACCCAGTACTTC. It specifies CASSSGGAKTQYF.

As to this clonotype: It may be a read error: a sequence one base away is much more abundant. The V gene is TRBV29-1, the J gene TRBJ2-5; D is unclear. CDR1 and CDR2 (germline): SQVTM, ANQGSEA. The CDR3 has 13 residues. Here the CDR3 reads CSFRSGYQETQCF. The CDR3 DNA follows: TGCAGCTTCCGTTCAGGATATCAAGAGACCCAGTGCTTC.

The chain carries TRBV20-1 and TRBJ2-1; 8 bases agree with TRBD2. Germline-derived CDR1 and CDR2 are DFQATT and SNEGSKA (reference sequence). The CDR3 consists of 14 residues. Trimming took 4 bases from V and 5 from J; bases not matched to a gene: 7. The CDR3 DNA reads as TGCAGTGCTATTAGCGGGGTTGCCAACAATGAGCAGTTCTTC. This encodes CSAISGVANNEQFF.